This is a list of T cell receptor beta chains from one sample in a study of CD8 T cells in Susac syndrome. TCRdb processed the immunoSEQ multiplex PCR reads anew with MiXCR; each CDR3 protein has one entry. The top ten hold under 0.15% of the sample, which has 180,000 or so distinct CDR3 sequences, over 85% seen once. Sequencing was performed on CD4+ T cells from PBMCs. All receptors derive from a human donor in good health. Each CDR3 is given with its conserved first and last residue. The D gene is left open where the match is weak. The size entry is marked missing in some rows and otherwise reads once, few, many or a size class.

TRBV5-1,14,TRBD1,NA,TRBJ1-6,CASITGEIGSPLHF,TGCGCCAGCATCACAGGGGAGATCGGTTCACCCCTCCACTTT
TRBV14,11,NA,NA,TRBJ1-3,CASSGGNTIYF,TGTGCCAGCAGTGGCGGAAACACCATATATTTT
TRBV29-1,15,TRBD1,NA,TRBJ2-1,CTVGLVGQTYNEQFF,TGCACCGTGGGGCTCGTGGGACAGACTTACAATGAGCAGTTCTTC
TRBV7-2,11,NA,many,TRBJ2-5,CASSSGETQYF,TGTGCCAGCAGCTCCGGAGAGACCCAGTACTTC
TRBV12-3/TRBV12-4,12,TRBD1,NA,TRBJ1-2,CASSFEGAGYTF,TGTGCCAGCAGTTTTGAGGGGGCGGGCTACACCTTC
TRBV19,15,NA,NA,TRBJ1-5,CASSTTVYSNQPQHF,TGTGCCAGTAGTACTACAGTCTATAGCAATCAGCCCCAGCATTTT
TRBV21-1,13,NA,NA,TRBJ2-7,CASPGQVNYEQYF,TGTGCCAGCCCGGGACAGGTCAACTACGAGCAGTACTTC
TRBV24-1,13,NA,NA,TRBJ2-2,CATSDGTLGELFF,TGTGCCACCAGTGATGGGACGCTCGGGGAGCTGTTTTTT
TRBV15,12,NA,NA,TRBJ2-2,CATSRGPGELFF,TGTGCCACCAGCAGAGGACCCGGGGAGCTGTTTTTT
TRBV28,13,NA,NA,TRBJ2-7,CASRETPSYEQYF,TGTGCCAGCAGGGAGACTCCTTCCTACGAGCAGTACTTC
TRBV9,14,NA,NA,TRBJ2-4,CASSVAGRGDIQYF,TGTGCCAGCAGCGTAGCTGGCAGGGGGGACATTCAGTACTTC
TRBV25-1,16,NA,NA,TRBJ1-1,CASSEGLGRGNTEAFF,TGTGCCAGCAGTGAGGGGTTAGGCAGGGGGAACACTGAAGCTTTCTTT
TRBV12-3/TRBV12-4,15,NA,NA,TRBJ2-6,CASSPQGSGANVLTF,TGTGCCAGCAGCCCTCAGGGGTCTGGGGCCAACGTCCTGACTTTC
TRBV18,13,NA,NA,TRBJ2-3,CASSPAGPDTQYF,TGTGCCAGCTCACCAGCAGGACCCGATACGCAGTATTTT
TRBV28,13,TRBD1,NA,TRBJ2-7,CASETGGADEQYF,TGTGCCAGCGAGACAGGGGGCGCCGACGAGCAGTACTTC
TRBV30,13,NA,NA,TRBJ2-3,CARGEQATDTQYF,TGTGCCAGAGGAGAACAGGCCACAGATACGCAGTATTTT
TRBV7-2,15,TRBD2,NA,TRBJ2-5,CASGLRGGNQETQYF,TGTGCCAGCGGGCTACGGGGGGGAAATCAAGAGACCCAGTACTTC
TRBV12-3/TRBV12-4,12,NA,NA,TRBJ1-6,CASTTAPGALHF,TGTGCCAGCACCACCGCGCCCGGGGCCCTCCACTTT
TRBV20-1,14,TRBD2,once,TRBJ2-3,CSALPSAGADTQYF,TGCAGTGCCCTACCGTCAGCGGGGGCCGATACGCAGTATTTT
TRBV9,16,NA,NA,TRBJ2-1,CASSVGDPSSYNEQFF,TGTGCCAGCAGCGTAGGGGACCCGAGCTCCTACAATGAGCAGTTCTTC
TRBV5-1,13,NA,NA,TRBJ2-7,CASKTVGSNEQYF,TGCGCCAGTAAGACGGTAGGGTCCAACGAGCAGTACTTC
TRBV7-6,13,TRBD1,NA,TRBJ1-1,CASSPYRGTEAFF,TGTGCCAGCAGCCCCTACAGGGGCACTGAAGCTTTCTTT
TRBV10-3,14,NA,NA,TRBJ2-7,CAISQRRETYEQYF,TGTGCCATCAGCCAGAGGAGGGAAACCTACGAGCAGTACTTC
TRBV5-1,14,NA,NA,TRBJ2-2,CASSLDQYTGELFF,TGCGCCAGCAGCTTAGATCAGTATACCGGGGAGCTGTTTTTT
TRBV9,12,NA,NA,TRBJ2-7,CASSQTGAEQYF,TGTGCCAGCAGCCAGACGGGGGCCGAGCAGTACTTC
TRBV7-9,13,NA,NA,TRBJ2-7,CASRTGTNYEQYF,TGTGCCAGCAGGACCGGGACAAACTACGAGCAGTACTTC
TRBV4-3,15,NA,NA,TRBJ2-7,CASSQGGRGNYEQYF,TGCGCCAGCAGCCAAGGCGGCAGGGGTAACTACGAGCAGTACTTC